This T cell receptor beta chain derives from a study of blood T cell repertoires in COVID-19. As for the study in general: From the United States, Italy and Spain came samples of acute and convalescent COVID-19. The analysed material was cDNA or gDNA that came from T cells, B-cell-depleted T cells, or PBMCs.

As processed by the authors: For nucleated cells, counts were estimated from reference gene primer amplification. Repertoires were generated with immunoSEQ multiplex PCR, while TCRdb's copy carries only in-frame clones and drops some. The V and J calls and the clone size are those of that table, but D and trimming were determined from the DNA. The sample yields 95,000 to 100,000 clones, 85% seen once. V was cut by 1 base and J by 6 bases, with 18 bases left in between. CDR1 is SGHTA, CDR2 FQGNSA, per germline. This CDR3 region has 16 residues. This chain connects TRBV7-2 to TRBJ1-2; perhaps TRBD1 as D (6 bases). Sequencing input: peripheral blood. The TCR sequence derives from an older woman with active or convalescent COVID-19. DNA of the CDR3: TGTGCCAGCAGCTTAGGGGGGTTGGGGACAAAGAATGGCTACACCTTC. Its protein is CASSLGGLGTKNGYTF.